This TCR beta chain was recovered during a study of TIL therapy for anti-PD-1-resistant metastatic lung cancer. Across the whole study: Tumors had a median PD-L1 proportion score of approximately 6%. Median tumor mutation burden was around 1.6 mutations per megabase. Whole-study results and caveats: Patients were highly selected, enriched for treatment-naive, never-smoker and oncogene-addicted cases.

CDR1 is SGHRS and CDR2 is YFSETQ in the germline V gene. Trimming took 0 bases from V and 3 from J, leaving 10 bases between them. This CDR3 has 14 amino acids. This clone showed up just a few times. Its antigen is not identified. As for time point: pre-treatment sample, taken before nivolumab and TIL therapy. Tumor tissue came from excised metastases, mostly pleural nodules or supraclavicular lymph nodes. Patients then received nivolumab; progressors got lymphodepletion, TIL and IL-2. The immunoSEQ assay was v3. The assay was immunoSEQ multiplex PCR, and TCRdb's table has in-frame clones only and misses some. The sample consists of just over 25,000 clones, over 60% of them appearing once.

J is TRBJ2-7 and V is TRBV5-1, with D tentatively TRBD1 (6 bases). This clonotype was obtained from a person between 30 and 80 years old with non-small cell lung cancer. The material was tumor tissue, obtained at baseline. This chain's CDR3 is CASSLAGQNYEQYF. The CDR3 nucleotides read TGCGCCAGCAGCTTGGCCGGACAGAACTACGAGCAGTACTTC.